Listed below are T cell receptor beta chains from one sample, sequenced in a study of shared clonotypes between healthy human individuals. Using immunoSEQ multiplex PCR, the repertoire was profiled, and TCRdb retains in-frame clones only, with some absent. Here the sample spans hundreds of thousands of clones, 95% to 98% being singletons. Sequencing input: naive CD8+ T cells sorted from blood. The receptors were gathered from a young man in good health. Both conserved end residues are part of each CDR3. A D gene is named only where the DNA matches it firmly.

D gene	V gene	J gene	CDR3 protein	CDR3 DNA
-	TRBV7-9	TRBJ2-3	CASSPRQASTDTQYF	TGTGCCAGCAGCCCTAGACAGGCCAGCACAGATACGCAGTATTTT
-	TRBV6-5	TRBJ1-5	CASSYSLPGGNQPQHF	TGTGCCAGCAGTTACTCCCTTCCAGGAGGAAATCAGCCCCAGCATTTT
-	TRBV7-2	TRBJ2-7	CASSPSRSSYEQYF	TGTGCCAGCTCTCCGAGTCGAAGCTCCTACGAGCAGTACTTC
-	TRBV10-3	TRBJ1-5	CATRDVSGDQPQHF	TGTGCCACCAGGGACGTGTCGGGAGATCAGCCCCAGCATTTT
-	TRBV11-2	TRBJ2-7	CASSLPGAYEQYF	TGTGCCAGCAGCTTGCCGGGGGCCTACGAGCAGTACTTC
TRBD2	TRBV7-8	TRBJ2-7	CATLGLAGAYEQYF	TGTGCCACGTTGGGACTAGCGGGAGCCTACGAGCAGTACTTC
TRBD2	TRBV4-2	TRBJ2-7	CASRLGASGDSYEQYF	TGTGCCAGCAGGCTAGGGGCTAGCGGGGATTCCTACGAGCAGTACTTC
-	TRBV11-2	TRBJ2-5	CASSLPFKQGRNPRETQYF	TGTGCCAGCAGCTTACCTTTTAAACAGGGGAGGAACCCCAGGGAGACCCAGTACTTC
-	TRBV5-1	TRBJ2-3	CASSLGERDTQYF	TGCGCCAGCAGCTTGGGGGAGAGAGATACGCAGTATTTT
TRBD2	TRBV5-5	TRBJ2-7	CASSLFVLAGTYEQYF	TGTGCCAGCAGCTTGTTCGTCCTAGCGGGGACCTACGAGCAGTACTTC
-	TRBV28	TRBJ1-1	CASSYYSMNTEAFF	TGTGCCAGCAGTTATTACAGCATGAACACTGAAGCTTTCTTT